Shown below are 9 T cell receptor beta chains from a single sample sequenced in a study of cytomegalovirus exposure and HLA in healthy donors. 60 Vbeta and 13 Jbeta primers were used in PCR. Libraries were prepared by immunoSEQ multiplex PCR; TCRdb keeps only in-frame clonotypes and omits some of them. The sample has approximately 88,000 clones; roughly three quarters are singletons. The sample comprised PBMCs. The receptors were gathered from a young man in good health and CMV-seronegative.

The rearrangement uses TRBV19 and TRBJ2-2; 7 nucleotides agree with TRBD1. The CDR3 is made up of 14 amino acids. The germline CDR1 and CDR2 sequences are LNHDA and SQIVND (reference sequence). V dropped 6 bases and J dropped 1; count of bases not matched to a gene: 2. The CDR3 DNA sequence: TGTGCCAGTAGGAGGGACAGGAACACCGGGGAGCTGTTTTTT. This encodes CASRRDRNTGELFF.

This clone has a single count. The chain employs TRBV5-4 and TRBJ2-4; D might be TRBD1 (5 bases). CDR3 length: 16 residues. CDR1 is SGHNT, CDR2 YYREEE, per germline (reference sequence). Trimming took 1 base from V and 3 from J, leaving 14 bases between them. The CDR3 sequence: CASSLTGGVGKNIQYF. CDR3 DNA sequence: TGTGCCAGCAGCTTGACAGGTGGAGTGGGCAAAAACATTCAGTACTTC. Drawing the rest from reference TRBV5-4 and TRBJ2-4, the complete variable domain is ETGVTQSPTHLIKTRGQQVTLRCSSQSGHNTVSWYQQALGQGPQFIFQYYREEENGRGNFPPRFSGLQFPNYSSELNVNALELDDSALYLCASSLTGGVGKNIQYFGAGTRLSVL.

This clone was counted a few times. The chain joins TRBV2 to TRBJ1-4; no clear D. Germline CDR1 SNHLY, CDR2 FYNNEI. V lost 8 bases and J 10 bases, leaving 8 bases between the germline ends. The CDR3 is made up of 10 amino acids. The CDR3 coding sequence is TGTGCCAGCGGAGCTGGAAAACTGTTTTTT. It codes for CASGAGKLFF.

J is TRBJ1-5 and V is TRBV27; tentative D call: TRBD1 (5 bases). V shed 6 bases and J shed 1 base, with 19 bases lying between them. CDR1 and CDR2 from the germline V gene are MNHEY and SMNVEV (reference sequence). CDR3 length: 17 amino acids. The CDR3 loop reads CASSTNGGGWSNQPQHF. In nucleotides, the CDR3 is TGTGCCAGCAGCACAAATGGGGGGGGATGGAGCAATCAGCCCCAGCATTTT.

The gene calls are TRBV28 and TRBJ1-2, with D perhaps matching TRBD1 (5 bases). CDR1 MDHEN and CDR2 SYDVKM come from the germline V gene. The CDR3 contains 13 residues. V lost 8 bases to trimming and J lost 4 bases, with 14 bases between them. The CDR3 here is CASLGGGGYGYTF. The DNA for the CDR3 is TGTGCCAGCCTAGGCGGGGGTGGCTATGGCTACACCTTC.

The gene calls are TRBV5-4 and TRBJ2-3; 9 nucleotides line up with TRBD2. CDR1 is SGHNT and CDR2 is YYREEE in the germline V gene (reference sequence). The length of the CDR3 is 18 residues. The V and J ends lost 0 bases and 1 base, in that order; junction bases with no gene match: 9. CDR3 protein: CASSLDLASGTRTDTQYF. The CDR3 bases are TGTGCCAGCAGCTTGGACTTGGCTAGCGGGACACGCACAGATACGCAGTATTTT. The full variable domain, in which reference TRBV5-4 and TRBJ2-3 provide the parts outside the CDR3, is ETGVTQSPTHLIKTRGQQVTLRCSSQSGHNTVSWYQQALGQGPQFIFQYYREEENGRGNFPPRFSGLQFPNYSSELNVNALELDDSALYLCASSLDLASGTRTDTQYFGPGTRLTVL.

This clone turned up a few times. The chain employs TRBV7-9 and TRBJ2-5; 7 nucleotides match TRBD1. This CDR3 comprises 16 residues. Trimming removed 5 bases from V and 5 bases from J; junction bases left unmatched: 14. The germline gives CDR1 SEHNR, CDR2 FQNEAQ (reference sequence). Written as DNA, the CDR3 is TGTGCCAGCAGCCATCCGACAGGGACATATAGCGAGACCCAGTACTTC. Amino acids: CASSHPTGTYSETQYF.

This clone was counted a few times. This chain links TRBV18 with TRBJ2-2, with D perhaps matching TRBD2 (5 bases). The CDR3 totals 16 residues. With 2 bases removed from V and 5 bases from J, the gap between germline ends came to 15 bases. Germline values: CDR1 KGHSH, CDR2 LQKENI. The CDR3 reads CASSPFPSGNTGELFF. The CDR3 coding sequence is TGTGCCAGCTCACCATTTCCCAGCGGCAATACCGGGGAGCTGTTTTTT.

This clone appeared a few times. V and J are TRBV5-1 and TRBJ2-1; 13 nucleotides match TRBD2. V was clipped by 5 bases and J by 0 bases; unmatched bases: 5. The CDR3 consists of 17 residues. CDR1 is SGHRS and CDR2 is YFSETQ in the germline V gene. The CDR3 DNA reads TGCGCCAGCAGTCCGGGACTAGCGGGAAACTCCTACAATGAGCAGTTCTTC. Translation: CASSPGLAGNSYNEQFF.